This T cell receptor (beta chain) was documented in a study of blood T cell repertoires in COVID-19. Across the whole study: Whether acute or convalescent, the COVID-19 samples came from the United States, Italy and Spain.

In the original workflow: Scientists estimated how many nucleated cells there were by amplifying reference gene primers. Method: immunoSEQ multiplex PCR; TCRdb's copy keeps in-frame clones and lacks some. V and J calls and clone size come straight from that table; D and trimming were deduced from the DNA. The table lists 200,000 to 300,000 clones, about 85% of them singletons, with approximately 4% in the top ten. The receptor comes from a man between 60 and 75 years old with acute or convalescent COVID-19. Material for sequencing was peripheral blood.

The CDR3 spells CASGPRKLAEKLARPDTQYF. The CDR3 nucleotides are TGTGCTAGTGGCCCCAGAAAACTAGCGGAAAAGCTCGCACGTCCCGATACGCAGTATTTT. V is TRBV12-5 and J is TRBJ2-3; 8 bases map to TRBD2. J lost 6 bases, V lost 6 bases, and 26 bases had no gene match. CDR1 is LGHNT and CDR2 is FRNRAP in the germline V gene. The CDR3 is made up of 20 amino acids.